The text below deals with one T cell receptor beta chain. CDR1 is SGHTA, CDR2 FQGNSA, per germline. This CDR3 spans 14 amino acids. V was shortened by 2 bases and J by 1 base, with 8 bases between the two germline ends. These data are taken from a study of blood T cell repertoires in COVID-19. Original analysis: Amplification from reference gene primers served as the basis for estimated nucleated cell counts. The assay was immunoSEQ multiplex PCR, and TCRdb's table has in-frame clones only and misses some. V, J and clone size are taken as reported in that table, and D and trimming were inferred from the DNA itself. The profile shows approximately 44,000 clones, roughly nine tenths of them singletons.

Sequenced: peripheral blood. The chain carries TRBV7-2 and TRBJ1-1, with a weak D call TRBD1 (6 bases). This TCR derives from a man aged 55 to 70 with acute or convalescent COVID-19. This CDR3 is CASSLNRENTEAFF. The DNA for the CDR3 is TGTGCCAGCAGCTTAAACAGGGAGAACACTGAAGCTTTCTTT. Complete variable domain (other parts from reference TRBV7-2 and TRBJ1-1): GAGVSQSPSNKVTEKGKDVELRCDPISGHTALYWYRQSLGQGLEFLIYFQGNSAPDKSGLPSDRFSAERTGGSVSTLTIQRTQQEDSAVYLCASSLNRENTEAFFGQGTRLTVV.